Following are 26 T cell receptor beta chains from one sample sequenced in a study of beta chain features in type 1 diabetes. As every portion of the isolated RNA was reverse transcribed, the sequencing read expressed TCRB transcripts. TCRdb's table, derived via immunoSEQ multiplex PCR, lists solely in-frame clones and lacks some. The table lists 500,000 to 700,000 clones, around a sixth of them singletons. Sequencing input: naive CD4+ T cells from blood. Receptors were obtained from a man aged 18-30 years in good health.

This clone was counted between two and nine times. This chain joins TRBV27 and TRBJ1-2; D may be TRBD1 (5 bases). V was pared by 5 bases and J by 0 bases, with 16 bases between. The CDR3 sequence is 16 residues long. The germline CDR1 and CDR2 sequences are MNHEY and SMNVEV (reference sequence). The CDR3 region is CASSTHWDGSNYGYTF. The CDR3 nucleotides are TGTGCCAGCAGTACACACTGGGACGGTTCTAACTATGGCTACACCTTC.

This chain joins TRBV7-9 and TRBJ1-1, with no clear D. Trimming left V 8 bases short and J 3 bases short, with 13 bases between. Germline lookup yields CDR1 SEHNR and CDR2 FQNEAQ (reference sequence). This CDR3 has 13 residues. This chain's CDR3 is CASLYRVDTEAFF. The CDR3 region has the DNA TGTGCCAGCCTATATCGGGTGGACACTGAAGCTTTCTTT.

The chain has TRBV4-3 and TRBJ2-1, with 11 positions matching TRBD1. The CDR3 runs 16 residues. Germline loops: CDR1 LGHNA, CDR2 YSLEER. J gave up 10 bases and V 1 base, and 9 bases lay outside the gene matches. The CDR3 sequence: CASSQGPGQGAREQFF. In DNA, the CDR3 is TGCGCCAGCAGCCAAGGGCCCGGACAGGGGGCGCGGGAGCAGTTCTTC.

This chain links TRBV2 with TRBJ2-1; TRBD2 agrees at 10 bases. V lost 8 bases to trimming and J lost 13 bases; unmatched junction nucleotides: 11. Germline CDR1 reads SNHLY; CDR2 reads FYNNEI. There are 13 residues in the CDR3. CDR3 DNA sequence: TGTGCCAGCGGCCGGGGGACTAGCGATAGACAGTTCTTC. This translates into CASGRGTSDRQFF.

V gene TRBV7-2 combines with J gene TRBJ2-3; 11 bases fit TRBD2. Losses at the gene ends were 2 bases for V and 6 bases for J; bases not matched to a gene: 4. The CDR3 totals 15 residues. Germline loops: CDR1 SGHTA, CDR2 FQGNSA. The CDR3 spells CASSLYSGGEDTQYF. The CDR3 DNA reads as TGTGCCAGCAGCTTATATAGCGGGGGGGAGGATACGCAGTATTTT.

The rearrangement joins TRBV19 to TRBJ2-7, with D unclear. This CDR3 region has 14 residues. The germline V and J ends were trimmed by 10 bases and 1 base, with 17 bases remaining between them. The germline V gene has CDR1 LNHDA and CDR2 SQIVND (reference sequence). As DNA, the CDR3 is TGTGCCACCAGAACCCGAAGGGCATCCTACGAGCAGTACTTC. It yields the protein CATRTRRASYEQYF.

The rearrangement uses TRBV7-2 and TRBJ2-5; D is unresolved. This CDR3 spans 16 amino acids. Trimming shortened V by 1 base and J by 2 bases, and 14 bases separated the two germline ends. CDR1 is SGHTA, CDR2 FQGNSA, per germline. The CDR3: CASSLVSQLIQETQYF. The CDR3, as DNA: TGTGCCAGCAGCTTAGTGTCCCAGCTAATACAAGAGACCCAGTACTTC.

The table lists this clone with many counts. The rearrangement joins TRBV28 to TRBJ2-5; 8 bases are a match to TRBD2. V lost 5 bases and J lost 5; bases outside the gene matches: 7. Germline lookup yields CDR1 MDHEN and CDR2 SYDVKM. This CDR3 contains 14 residues. CDR3 region: CASSPWTSYETQYF. DNA for the CDR3: TGTGCCAGCAGTCCCTGGACTAGCTACGAGACCCAGTACTTC.

This chain uses TRBV18 with TRBJ2-1; possibly TRBD1 for D (6 bases). The CDR3 length is 14 residues. Between the trimmed V and J ends, which lost 2 bases and 5 bases, there was a span of 10 bases. CDR1 KGHSH and CDR2 LQKENI come from the germline V gene. In DNA form, the CDR3 reads TGTGCCAGCTCACCAGTACAGGGTGACAATGAGCAGTTCTTC. This sequence encodes CASSPVQGDNEQFF.

The CDR3 loop reads CASSQDRGVYHYGYTF. The CDR3 region has the DNA TGTGCCAGCAGCCAAGATCGGGGAGTTTACCACTATGGCTACACCTTC. The chain links TRBV14 to TRBJ1-2; no reliable D call. Germline CDR1 reads SGHDN; CDR2 reads FVKESK. The CDR3 has 16 amino acids. The V and J ends lost 0 bases and 3 bases respectively, with 14 bases between them.

This clone has only a few counts. The V and J genes are TRBV14 and TRBJ1-2; D is uncertain. Germline CDR1 SGHDN, CDR2 FVKESK. CDR3 length: 15 residues. Trimming removed 2 bases at V and 0 bases at J, with 10 bases between. The CDR3 DNA reads as TGTGCCAGCAGCCAACGGACGCTTCCTAACTATGGCTACACCTTC. Protein product: CASSQRTLPNYGYTF.

This clone has a handful of counts. The rearrangement uses TRBV5-1 and TRBJ2-3, with 11 bases matching TRBD2. The CDR3 spans 16 residues. Germline V gives CDR1 SGHRS, CDR2 YFSETQ. With 0 bases clipped from V and 4 bases from J, the junction kept 4 bases outside the gene matches. This CDR3 is CASSLVVAGGPDTQYF. CDR3 in DNA: TGCGCCAGCAGCTTGGTAGTAGCGGGAGGGCCAGATACGCAGTATTTT.

This clone came up a few times. The J gene is TRBJ2-1, the V gene TRBV4-3; 8 nucleotides match TRBD1. Trimming took 0 bases from V and 7 from J; bases not matched to a gene: 8. Germline V gene lookup returns CDR1 LGHNA and CDR2 YSLEER. The CDR3 is made up of 16 amino acids. CDR3 nucleotide sequence: TGCGCCAGCAGCCAAGAATCGGTGGACAGGGCGAATGAGCAGTTCTTC. Translating it yields CASSQESVDRANEQFF.

Only a few counts were recorded for this clone. The chain links TRBV5-1 to TRBJ2-6; D gene unclear. Trimming removed 2 bases from V and 0 bases from J, with 6 bases in between. CDR3 length: 15 amino acids. CDR1 is SGHRS, CDR2 YFSETQ, per germline. CDR3 region: CASSFSHSGANVLTF. The CDR3 region has the DNA TGCGCCAGCAGCTTTTCCCACTCTGGGGCCAACGTCCTGACTTTC.

This clone occurred a few times. The chain carries TRBV11-2 and TRBJ1-1; a weak D match, TRBD1 (6 bases). The germline CDR1 and CDR2 sequences are SGHAT and FQNNGV. Trimming cost V 0 bases and J 5 bases, with 16 bases left between them. The CDR3 consists of 16 residues. The CDR3 coding sequence is TGTGCCAGCAGCTTAGAGAATCGGGGGGCGGAAACTGAAGCTTTCTTT. This gives the protein CASSLENRGAETEAFF. The full variable domain, rest sourced from reference TRBV11-2 and TRBJ1-1, is EAGVAQSPRYKIIEKRQSVAFWCNPISGHATLYWYQQILGQGPKLLIQFQNNGVVDDSQLPKDRFSAERLKGVDSTLKIQPAKLEDSAVYLCASSLENRGAETEAFFGQGTRLTVV.

The DNA of the CDR3 is TGTGCCAGCGTGGCCCCGGGAGGTTGGAATGAGCAGTTCTTC. It yields the protein CASVAPGGWNEQFF. V and J are TRBV25-1 and TRBJ2-1; the match to TRBD2 covers 7 bases. V dropped 8 bases and J dropped 7; count of bases not matched to a gene: 11. The CDR3 length is 14 residues. CDR1 is MGHDK and CDR2 is SYGVNS in the germline V gene.

The chain combines TRBV6-5 with TRBJ1-5; D call uncertain. The CDR3 loop spans 14 amino acids. Germline CDR1 and CDR2: MNHEY and SVGAGI. Deletions cut 8 bases from V and 4 bases from J, with 15 bases between. The CDR3 sequence is CASSWTKGNQPQHF. CDR3 DNA: TGTGCCAGCTCCTGGACCAAAGGTAATCAGCCCCAGCATTTT.

This clone was counted a single time. The chain recombines TRBV28 with TRBJ1-2; D not certain. V lost 1 base to trimming and J lost 8 bases, with 14 bases between them. In germline, CDR1 is MDHEN, CDR2 SYDVKM. The CDR3 contains 14 residues. The CDR3 nucleotides read TGTGCCAGCAGTTTATCCCCGATCGGACGGGGCTACACCTTC. Translating it yields CASSLSPIGRGYTF.

V and J are TRBV2 and TRBJ2-6; TRBD1 agrees at 7 bases. The CDR3 runs 17 residues. V lost 4 bases, J lost 0 bases, and 6 bases stayed unmatched. From germline, CDR1 is SNHLY and CDR2 FYNNEI. CDR3 sequence: CASSGLGQNSGANVLTF. CDR3 nucleotides: TGTGCCAGCAGTGGATTGGGACAGAACTCTGGGGCCAACGTCCTGACTTTC.

The J gene is TRBJ2-7, the V gene TRBV9; unclear D gene. Per germline, CDR1 SGDLS and CDR2 YYNGEE. There are 16 residues in the CDR3. With 0 bases removed from V and 4 bases from J, the gap between germline ends came to 17 bases. The CDR3 nucleotides read TGTGCCAGCAGCGTAGGAGCTCATCCGGAAGGGTACGAGCAGTACTTC. Protein: CASSVGAHPEGYEQYF.

The chain recombines TRBV7-2 with TRBJ1-4; TRBD1 matches at 8 bases. J lost 8 bases, V lost 4 bases, and 12 bases had no gene match. The CDR3 spans 16 residues. Per the germline V gene, CDR1 is SGHTA and CDR2 is FQGNSA. The CDR3 nucleotides are TGTGCCAGCAGCTATGGACTCAGGGGGCTCAGGGAAAAACTGTTTTTT. As protein: CASSYGLRGLREKLFF.

This clone was counted only a few times. The genes are TRBV7-8 and TRBJ1-1; D not certain. V dropped 5 bases and J dropped 1 base, with 8 bases sitting between them. Germline lookup yields CDR1 SGHVS and CDR2 FQNEAQ. The CDR3 is 13 amino acids. In DNA, the CDR3 is TGTGCCAGCAGCCGAACAGAGAACACTGAAGCTTTCTTT. This sequence encodes CASSRTENTEAFF.

This clone was detected a few times. The chain is built from TRBV6-4 and TRBJ2-7; 9 positions agree with TRBD1. The CDR3 covers 16 residues. The V gene's germline CDR1 is MRHNA and CDR2 SNTAGT. V was clipped by 5 bases and J by 4 bases; unmatched bases: 12. CDR3 region: CASSNSGTGLGYEQYF. For the CDR3, the DNA is TGTGCCAGCAGTAATTCCGGGACAGGGCTTGGGTACGAGCAGTACTTC.

This clone was observed a few times. This chain connects TRBV7-2 to TRBJ2-4; D is unclear. CDR3 size: 11 residues. Germline-derived CDR1 and CDR2 are SGHTA and FQGNSA. The ends were cut back, 7 bases at V and 3 bases at J, with 4 bases in the middle. CDR3 region: CASTVKNIQYF. Written as DNA, the CDR3 is TGTGCCAGCACCGTCAAAAACATTCAGTACTTC.

This chain uses TRBV2 with TRBJ2-7; 9 nucleotides line up with TRBD1. Per germline, CDR1 SNHLY and CDR2 FYNNEI. V was clipped by 3 bases and J by 0 bases; unmatched bases: 0. The CDR3 is 14 residues long. The CDR3: CASSETGGSYEQYF. For the CDR3, the DNA is TGTGCCAGCAGTGAGACAGGGGGCTCCTACGAGCAGTACTTC.

The chain employs TRBV18 and TRBJ1-5; a possible D gene is TRBD1 (6 bases). The germline V and J ends were trimmed by 1 base and 2 bases, with 9 bases remaining between them. The CDR3 is made up of 15 amino acids. CDR1 and CDR2 from the germline V gene are KGHSH and LQKENI. CDR3 in DNA: TGTGCCAGCTCACCACAAGCAGGGGGCAATCAGCCCCAGCATTTT. Encoded protein: CASSPQAGGNQPQHF.